The clone carrying this T cell receptor (beta chain) was detected once. What it binds is unknown. A junction end diverges from the germline sequence, so it may reflect a read error. The CDR3 runs to 16 residues. Germline CDR1 is MNHNS and CDR2 is SASEGT. Repertoires were generated with immunoSEQ multiplex PCR, while TCRdb's copy carries only in-frame clones and drops some. Found here are over 45,000 clones, just over 90% of them singletons; the top ten hold around 5.5%. The data originate from a study of cytomegalovirus exposure and HLA in healthy donors. General observations from the study: High specificity and sensitivity for cytomegalovirus status were reported for the classifier. As confirmed in vitro, a few CMV-associated chains were specific for CMV antigens. Most TCR sequences proved rare, with some public TCRs found in many donors.

The specimen was PBMCs. The chain carries TRBV6-1 and TRBJ1-6, with D hard to call. The sequence came from a young woman in good health and CMV-seronegative. The CDR3 DNA follows: TGTGCCAGCAGGGAAGGGAGAGGCACTAGTGATTCACCCCTCCACTTT. This gives the protein CASREGRGTSDSPLHF.